This T cell receptor beta chain was obtained from a study of cytomegalovirus exposure and HLA in healthy donors. Study results and caveats: In vitro data verified a few CMV-associated chains as specific for CMV antigens.

In regard to this clone: Its target is not known.

Germline loops: CDR1 SNHLY, CDR2 FYNNEI. The CDR3 consists of 15 residues. V lost 3 bases and J lost 5; bases outside the gene matches: 5. With 60 Vbeta and 13 Jbeta primers, the PCR was carried out. TCRdb's table, derived via immunoSEQ multiplex PCR, lists solely in-frame clones and lacks some. The repertoire table contains approximately 110,000 clones. Sequencing was done on a sample of PBMCs. The rearrangement links TRBV2 to TRBJ1-1; 11 bases are a match to TRBD1. The clonotype originates from a young man in good health and CMV-seronegative. DNA of the CDR3: TGTGCCAGCAGTGAGGTGGGACAGGGGGGGACTGAAGCTTTCTTT. It yields the protein CASSEVGQGGTEAFF. Full variable domain (missing parts from reference TRBV2 and TRBJ1-1): EPEVTQTPSHQVTQMGQEVILRCVPISNHLYFYWYRQILGQKVEFLVSFYNNEISEKSEIFDDQFSVERPDGSNFTLKIRSTKLEDSAMYFCASSEVGQGGTEAFFGQGTRLTVV.